The entry below gives a single T cell receptor beta chain sequence along with its context. Original analysis: For nucleated cells, counts were estimated from reference gene primer amplification. The protocol was immunoSEQ multiplex PCR, while the TCRdb copy is restricted to in-frame clones and leaves out a portion. The V and J calls and the clone size are those of that table, but D and trimming were determined from the DNA. The data hold 200,000 or so clones, with about nine tenths observed a single time. These data come from a study of blood T cell repertoires in COVID-19. The wider study: Sources were T cells, B-cell-depleted T cells, or PBMCs; the material itself was cDNA or gDNA.

CDR3 size: 15 residues. The junction had 5 bases not matched to a gene; V was cut back by 4 bases and J by 2 bases. Germline V gives CDR1 SGHRS, CDR2 YFSETQ. This receptor was taken from a man aged 60 to 75 who had recovered from COVID-19. This chain connects TRBV5-1 to TRBJ2-7, with TRBD1 identical over 11 bases. Material for sequencing was peripheral blood. The CDR3 nucleotides read TGCGCCAGCAGCATAGGACAGGGGGCGGCCTACGAGCAGTACTTC. Its translation is CASSIGQGAAYEQYF.